This is a list of T cell receptor beta chains from one sample in a study of blood T cell repertoires in COVID-19. Produced via immunoSEQ multiplex PCR; TCRdb's table is partial and in-frame only. The sample includes about 300,000 clones, roughly 90% of them seen just once. The specimen sequenced was peripheral blood. The receptors derive from a woman in her thirties with COVID-19, enrolled during active disease. Both conserved end residues are part of each CDR3. D genes are given only for firm matches.

d_gene	j_gene	v_gene	CDR3nt	CDR3aa
-	TRBJ1-1	TRBV15	TGTGCCACCAGCAGAGGCAGGGCCAACACTGAAGCTTTCTTT	CATSRGRANTEAFF
TRBD1	TRBJ1-2	TRBV7-9	TGTGCCAGCAGCTCCCGACAGGGGTCAGATGGCTACACCTTC	CASSSRQGSDGYTF
TRBD1	TRBJ1-3	TRBV9	TGTGCCAGCAGCGTAGCCTCCGGACAGGGGGCAGCTGGAAACACCATATATTTT	CASSVASGQGAAGNTIYF
TRBD2	TRBJ2-1	TRBV14	TGTGCCAGCAGCCAAGGTTCCGGGACTAATAAGTTCTTC	CASSQGSGTNKFF
-	TRBJ1-2	TRBV6-6	TGTGCCAGCAGTTATGAGGAGTATGGCTACACCTTC	CASSYEEYGYTF
TRBD1	TRBJ1-2	TRBV28	TGTGCCAGCAGCCCAGGCGAGGGGGCTGGCTACACCTTC	CASSPGEGAGYTF
TRBD1	TRBJ1-2	TRBV5-1	TGCGCCAGCAGCCCGGGGACAGGGGGACTGGGTAACTATGGCTACACCTTC	CASSPGTGGLGNYGYTF
TRBD2	TRBJ2-7	TRBV19	TGTGCCAGTCTAGCGGAGAACTCCTACGAGCAGTACTTC	CASLAENSYEQYF
TRBD1	TRBJ2-7	TRBV3-1/TRBV3-2	TGTGCCAGCAGCCCGTCCGGGACAGCCTACGAGCAGTACTTC	CASSPSGTAYEQYF
TRBD1	TRBJ1-4	TRBV3-1/TRBV3-2	TGTGCCAGCAGCCCCGGGACAGCGAATGAAAAACTGTTTTTT	CASSPGTANEKLFF
TRBD2	TRBJ2-3	TRBV7-9	TGTGCCAGCATCCATAGCGGGAGTTCAGCAGATACGCAGTATTTT	CASIHSGSSADTQYF